Following are 9 T cell receptor beta chains from one sample sequenced in a study of CD8 T cells in ankylosing spondylitis. Study-wide points: Ankylosing spondylitis blood appeared to carry a characteristic TCR beta motif of roughly eight highly homologous variants.

Their target antigens are unknown. One entry per CDR3 protein, called by TCRdb with MiXCR from the 5' RACE reads. This sample carries about 750,000 distinct CDR3 sequences, around 19% of them seen once, and the ten largest clones take under 20%. Sequenced material: blood, either unsorted or a sorted T cell fraction (not recorded which). The receptors stem from a male donor with ankylosing spondylitis.

The CDR3 reads CAISEGGGSGSESETQYF. The CDR3 coding sequence is TGTGCCATCAGTGAGGGTGGAGGTAGCGGGAGTGAGTCGGAGACCCAGTACTTC. The chain combines TRBV10-3 with TRBJ2-5; 9 nucleotides match TRBD2. In germline, CDR1 is ENHRY, CDR2 SYGVKD. This CDR3 spans 18 amino acids. After removal of 2 bases from V and 5 bases from J, the junction contained 15 bases not matched to a gene.

V and J are TRBV12-3 or TRBV12-4 and TRBJ2-5; 10 positions match TRBD2. The CDR3 covers 14 residues. Trimming cost V 1 base and J 11 bases; bases outside gene matches: 7. The CDR3 nucleotides are TGTGCCAGCAGTTTAGGGCTAGCGGGAGAGGTGCAGTACTTC. It codes for CASSLGLAGEVQYF.

The V and J genes are TRBV5-1 and TRBJ2-3; no clear D. With 4 bases removed from V and 0 bases from J, the gap between germline ends came to 15 bases. The V gene's germline CDR1 is SGHRS and CDR2 YFSETQ. This CDR3 contains 16 residues. For the CDR3, the DNA is TGCGCCAGCAGCCCACCGGACGTGCCTAGCACAGATACGCAGTATTTT. This codes for CASSPPDVPSTDTQYF.

This clonotype occurred a few times. The gene calls are TRBV25-1 and TRBJ2-3, with D tentatively TRBD2 (6 bases). Trimming pared 1 base from V and 10 bases from J, leaving 15 bases between. The CDR3 is made up of 14 amino acids. Germline loops: CDR1 MGHDK, CDR2 SYGVNS. The CDR3 is CASSESLLLAPQYF. The CDR3, as DNA: TGTGCCAGCAGTGAATCGCTATTACTAGCCCCGCAGTATTTT.

The chain joins TRBV18 to TRBJ1-4, with TRBD1 identical over 9 bases. The germline V gene encodes CDR1 KGHSH and CDR2 LQKENI. The CDR3 sequence is 15 residues long. The trim removed 3 bases at V and 6 bases at J, leaving 5 bases unmatched. The CDR3 region has the DNA TGTGCCAGCTCACCTCAGACAGGGGGAGATGAAAAACTGTTTTTT. Its translation is CASSPQTGGDEKLFF.

This chain uses TRBV3-1 with TRBJ1-2; unclear D gene. Germline V lookup: CDR1 LGHDT, CDR2 YNNKEL (reference sequence). CDR3 length: 16 residues. V lost 3 bases and J 4 bases, leaving 18 bases between the germline ends. CDR3 nucleotide sequence: TGTGCCAGCAGCCACGCATTAGGTTCCCAACGCTATGGCTACACCTTC. Translation gives CASSHALGSQRYGYTF.

This clonotype was seen a single time. V usage is TRBV12-3 or TRBV12-4 and J usage is TRBJ2-7, with D perhaps given as TRBD1 or TRBD2 (6 bases each). V lost 7 bases to trimming and J lost 1 base, with 17 bases between them. This CDR3 has 15 residues. CDR3 loop: CASTLGGALSYEQYF. The CDR3 DNA is TGTGCCAGCACCTTGGGGGGCGCGTTATCCTACGAGCAGTACTTC.

This clonotype was observed a few times. The chain employs TRBV24-1 and TRBJ2-1, with 10 bases that match TRBD1. With 5 bases clipped from V and 6 bases from J, the junction kept 15 bases outside the gene matches. Per the germline V gene, CDR1 is KGHDR and CDR2 is SFDVKD. The CDR3 covers 18 residues. CDR3 in DNA: TGTGCCACCAGTGCCGCGGGACAGGGGTTAAGGACCATCAATGAGCAGTTCTTC. This sequence encodes CATSAAGQGLRTINEQFF.

The chain employs TRBV5-1 and TRBJ1-1; D remains ambiguous. The CDR3 runs to 15 residues. V gave up 0 bases and J gave up 3 bases, with 12 bases separating them. Germline values: CDR1 SGHRS, CDR2 YFSETQ. This chain's CDR3 is CASSLASQDYTEAFF. The DNA of the CDR3 is TGCGCCAGCAGCTTGGCTAGTCAAGATTACACTGAAGCTTTCTTT.